The subject of this entry is one T cell receptor beta chain. Its antigen remains unidentified. It has no much larger one-base neighbor in the sample; base qualities were not kept. The library was produced with the immunoSEQ multiplex PCR assay. The table comes from immuneACCESS by way of TCRdb, which keeps in-frame sequences with V and J called. Part of the clones is missing from these tables; in studies checked, under half for an unresolved V gene and the rest for unknown reasons. The sample table records fewer than 9,500 clones; approximately 69% of these occur just once. The top ten clones comprise approximately 1% of the sample. The sample belongs to a study of cutaneous CD30+ T cell lymphoproliferative disorder and hepatitis E (dated by TCRdb to the late 2010s). Material for sequencing was blood. This clonotype was obtained from a human donor with a cutaneous T cell lymphoproliferative disorder associated with hepatitis E virus.

The CDR3 protein is CASSEETLALTDTQYF. The nucleotides are TGTGCCAGCAGTGAAGAGACGCTAGCCCTCACAGATACGCAGTATTTT. Rearrangement joined TRBV6-1 to TRBJ2-3; perhaps TRBD2 is the D gene, with 5 bases matching. V is shortened by 1 base, J by 2 bases, and the region joining them spans 13 bases. For CDR1 and CDR2, the germline V gene lists MNHNS and SASEGT. The cysteine opens and the phenylalanine closes a CDR3 of 16 amino acids. Left in the record is the CDR3 DNA by itself, 48 bases read in frame from the first base.